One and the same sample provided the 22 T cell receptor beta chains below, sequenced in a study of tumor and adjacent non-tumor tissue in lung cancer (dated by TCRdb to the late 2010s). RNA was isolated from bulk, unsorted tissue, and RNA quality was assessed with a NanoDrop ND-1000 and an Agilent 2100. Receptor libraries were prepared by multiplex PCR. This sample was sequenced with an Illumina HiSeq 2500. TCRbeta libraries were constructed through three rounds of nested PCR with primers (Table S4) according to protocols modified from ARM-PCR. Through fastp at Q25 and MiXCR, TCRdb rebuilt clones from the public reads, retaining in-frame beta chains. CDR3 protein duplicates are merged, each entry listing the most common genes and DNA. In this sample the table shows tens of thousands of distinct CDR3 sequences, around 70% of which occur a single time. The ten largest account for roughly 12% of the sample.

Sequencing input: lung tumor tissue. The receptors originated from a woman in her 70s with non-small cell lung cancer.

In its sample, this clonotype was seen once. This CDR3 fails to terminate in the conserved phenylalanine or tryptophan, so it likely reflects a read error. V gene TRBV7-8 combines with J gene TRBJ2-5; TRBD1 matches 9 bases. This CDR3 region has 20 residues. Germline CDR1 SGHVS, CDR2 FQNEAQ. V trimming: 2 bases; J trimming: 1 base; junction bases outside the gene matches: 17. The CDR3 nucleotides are TGTGCCAGCAGCTTATGGCCCGGGACAGGGAGATCCTCGGGCCAAGAGACCCAGTACTTA. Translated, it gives CASSLWPGTGRSSGQETQYL.

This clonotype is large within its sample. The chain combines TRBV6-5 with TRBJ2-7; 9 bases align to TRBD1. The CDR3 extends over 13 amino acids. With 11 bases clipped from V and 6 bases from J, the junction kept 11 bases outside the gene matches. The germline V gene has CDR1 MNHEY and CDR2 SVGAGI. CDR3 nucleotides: TGTGCCGCCACGGGACAGGGTCGCATCGAGCAGTACTTC. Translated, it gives CAATGQGRIEQYF.

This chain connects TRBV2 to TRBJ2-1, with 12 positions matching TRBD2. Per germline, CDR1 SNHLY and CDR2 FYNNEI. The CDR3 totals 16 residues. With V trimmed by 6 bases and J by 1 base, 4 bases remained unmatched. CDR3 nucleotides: TGTGCCAGCAGCGGGACTAGCGGGTTTTCCTACAATGAGCAGTTCTTC. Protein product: CASSGTSGFSYNEQFF.

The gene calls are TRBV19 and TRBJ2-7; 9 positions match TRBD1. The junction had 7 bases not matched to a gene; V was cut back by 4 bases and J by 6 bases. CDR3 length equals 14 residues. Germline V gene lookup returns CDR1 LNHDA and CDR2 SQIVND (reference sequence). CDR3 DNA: TGTGCCAGTAGTAAAAGACAGGGGGAAGGCGAGCAGTACTTC. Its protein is CASSKRQGEGEQYF. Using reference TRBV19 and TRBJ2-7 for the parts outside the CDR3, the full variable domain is DGGITQSPKYLFRKEGQNVTLSCEQNLNHDAMYWYRQDPGQGLRLIYYSQIVNDFQKGDIAEGYSVSREKKESFPLTVTSAQKNPTAFYLCASSKRQGEGEQYFGPGTRLTVT.

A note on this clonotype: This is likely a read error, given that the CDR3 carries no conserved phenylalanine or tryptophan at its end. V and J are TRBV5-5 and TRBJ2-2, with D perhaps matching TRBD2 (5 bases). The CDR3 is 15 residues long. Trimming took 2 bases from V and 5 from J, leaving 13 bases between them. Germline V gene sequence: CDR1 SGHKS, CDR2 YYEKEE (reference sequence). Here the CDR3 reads CASSFWASRTGELFS. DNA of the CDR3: TGTGCCAGCAGCTTCTGGGCTAGCCGAACCGGGGAGCTGTTTTCT.

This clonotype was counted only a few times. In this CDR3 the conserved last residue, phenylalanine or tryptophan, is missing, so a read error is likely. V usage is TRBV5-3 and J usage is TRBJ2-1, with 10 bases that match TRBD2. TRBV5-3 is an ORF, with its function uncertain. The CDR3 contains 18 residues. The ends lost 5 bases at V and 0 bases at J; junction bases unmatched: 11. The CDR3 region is CARRLRGTSECSYNEQFS. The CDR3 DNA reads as TGTGCCAGAAGACTCCGCGGGACTAGCGAATGCTCCTACAATGAGCAGTTCTCC.

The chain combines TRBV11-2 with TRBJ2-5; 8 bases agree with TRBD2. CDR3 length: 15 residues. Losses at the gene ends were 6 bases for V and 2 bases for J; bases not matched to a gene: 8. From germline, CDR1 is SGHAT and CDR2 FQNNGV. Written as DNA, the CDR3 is TGTGCCAGCAGTCCGGGGGGGACCGCACAAGAGACCCAGTACTTC. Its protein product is CASSPGGTAQETQYF.

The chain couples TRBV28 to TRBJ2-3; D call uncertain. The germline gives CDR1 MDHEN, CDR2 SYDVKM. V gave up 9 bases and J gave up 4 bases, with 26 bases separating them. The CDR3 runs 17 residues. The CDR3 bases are TGTGCCAGTTGTTTCTCGTTCGGCCACACGGCATCAGATACGCAGTATTTT. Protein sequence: CASCFSFGHTASDTQYF. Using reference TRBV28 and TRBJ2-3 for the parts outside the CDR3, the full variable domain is DVKVTQSSRYLVKRTGEKVFLECVQDMDHENMFWYRQDPGLGLRLIYFSYDVKMKEKGDIPEGYSVSREKKERFSLILESASTNQTSMYLCASCFSFGHTASDTQYFGPGTRLTVL.

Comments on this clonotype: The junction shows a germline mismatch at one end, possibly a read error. This CDR3 is CASSQFGQNIEALF. CDR3 in DNA: TGTGCCAGCAGCCAATTCGGACAGAACATTGAAGCTTTATTT. The genes are TRBV14 and TRBJ1-1; tentative D call: TRBD1 (6 bases). The germline CDR1 and CDR2 sequences are SGHDN and FVKESK. The CDR3 loop spans 14 amino acids.

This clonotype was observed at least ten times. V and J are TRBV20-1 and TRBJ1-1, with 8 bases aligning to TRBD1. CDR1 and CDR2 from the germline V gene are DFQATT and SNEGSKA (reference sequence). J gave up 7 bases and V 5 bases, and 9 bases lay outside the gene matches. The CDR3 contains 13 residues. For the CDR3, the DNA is TGCAGTGCTCCAACAAGGACAGGGATTGAAGCTTTCTTT. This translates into CSAPTRTGIEAFF.

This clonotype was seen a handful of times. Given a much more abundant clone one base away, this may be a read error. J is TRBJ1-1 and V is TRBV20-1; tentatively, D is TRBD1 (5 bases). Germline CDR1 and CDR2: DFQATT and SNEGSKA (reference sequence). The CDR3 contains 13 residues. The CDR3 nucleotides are TGCAGTGCTAGGTGGGAGGGGAGGACTGGAGCTTTCTTT. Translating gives CSARWEGRTGAFF.

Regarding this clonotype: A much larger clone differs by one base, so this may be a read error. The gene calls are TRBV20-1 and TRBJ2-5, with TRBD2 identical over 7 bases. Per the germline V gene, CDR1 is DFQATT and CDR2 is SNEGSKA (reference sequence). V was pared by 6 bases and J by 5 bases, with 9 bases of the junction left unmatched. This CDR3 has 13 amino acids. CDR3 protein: CSAQRDVEETQYF. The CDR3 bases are TGCAGTGCCCAGCGGGATGTAGAGGAGACCCAGTACTTC.

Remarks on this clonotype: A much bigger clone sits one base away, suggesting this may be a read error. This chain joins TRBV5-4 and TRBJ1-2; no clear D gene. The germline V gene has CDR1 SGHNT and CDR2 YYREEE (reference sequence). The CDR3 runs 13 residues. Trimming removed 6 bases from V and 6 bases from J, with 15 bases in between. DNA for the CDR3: TGTGCCAGCACCCCAAGGGTGGTCGATGGCTACACCTTC. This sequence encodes CASTPRVVDGYTF.

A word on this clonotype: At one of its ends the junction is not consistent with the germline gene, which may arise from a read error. Written as DNA, the CDR3 is TGTGCCAGCAGCCTTCAGTACAGTCGGAATCTGCCCCAGCATTTT. Translation gives CASSLQYSRNLPQHF. The genes are TRBV11-2 and TRBJ1-5; no clear D gene. CDR1 and CDR2 from the germline V gene are SGHAT and FQNNGV. This CDR3 region has 15 residues.

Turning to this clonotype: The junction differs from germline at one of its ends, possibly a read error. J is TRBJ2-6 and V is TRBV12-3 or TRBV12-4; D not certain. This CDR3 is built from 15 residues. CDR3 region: CVSSLGGSGVNVLTF. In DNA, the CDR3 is TGTGTCAGCAGTCTGGGTGGTTCTGGGGTCAACGTCCTGACTTTC.

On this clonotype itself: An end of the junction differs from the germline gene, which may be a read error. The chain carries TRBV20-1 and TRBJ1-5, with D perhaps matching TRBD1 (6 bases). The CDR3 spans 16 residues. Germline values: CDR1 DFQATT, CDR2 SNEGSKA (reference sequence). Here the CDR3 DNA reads TGTAATGCTAGCGAACCGAGGGGGGGGGGCAATCAGCCCCAGCATTTT. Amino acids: CNASEPRGGGNQPQHF.

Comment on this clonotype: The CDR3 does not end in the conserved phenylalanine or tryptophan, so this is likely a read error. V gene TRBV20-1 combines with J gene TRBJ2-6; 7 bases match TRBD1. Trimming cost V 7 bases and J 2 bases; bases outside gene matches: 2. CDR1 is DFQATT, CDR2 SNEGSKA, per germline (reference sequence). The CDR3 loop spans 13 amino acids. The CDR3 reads CSVGTAGANVLTY. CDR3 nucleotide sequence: TGCAGTGTGGGGACAGCTGGGGCCAACGTCCTGACTTAC.

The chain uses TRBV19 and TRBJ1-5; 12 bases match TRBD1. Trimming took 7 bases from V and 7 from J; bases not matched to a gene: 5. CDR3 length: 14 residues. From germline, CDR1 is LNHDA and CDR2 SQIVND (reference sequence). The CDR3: CASIGTGGFQPQHF. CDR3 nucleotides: TGTGCCAGTATCGGGACAGGGGGCTTCCAGCCCCAGCATTTT. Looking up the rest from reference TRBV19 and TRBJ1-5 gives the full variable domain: DGGITQSPKYLFRKEGQNVTLSCEQNLNHDAMYWYRQDPGQGLRLIYYSQIVNDFQKGDIAEGYSVSREKKESFPLTVTSAQKNPTAFYLCASIGTGGFQPQHFGDGTRLSIL.

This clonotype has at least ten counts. The chain's CDR3 is CASSLYGLGTEAFF. As DNA, the CDR3 is TGTGCCAGCAGCTTATACGGGTTAGGCACTGAAGCTTTCTTT. The rearrangement links TRBV7-3 to TRBJ1-1; D is undetermined. V shed 2 bases and J shed 4 bases, with 11 bases lying between them. The CDR3 totals 14 residues. Germline V lookup: CDR1 SGHTA, CDR2 FQGTGA.

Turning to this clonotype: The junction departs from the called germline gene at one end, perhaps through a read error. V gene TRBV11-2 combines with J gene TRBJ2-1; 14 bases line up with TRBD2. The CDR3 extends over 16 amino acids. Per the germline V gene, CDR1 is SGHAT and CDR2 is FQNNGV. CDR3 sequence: CASRGLAGASYDEQFF. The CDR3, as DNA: TGTGCCAGCAGGGGACTAGCGGGAGCATCCTACGATGAGCAGTTCTTC.

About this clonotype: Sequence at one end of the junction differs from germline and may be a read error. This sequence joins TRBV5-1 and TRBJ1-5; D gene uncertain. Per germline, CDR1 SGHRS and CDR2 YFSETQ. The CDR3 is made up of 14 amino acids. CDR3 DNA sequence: TGCGCCAGAAGTAGATACGATAGCAATCAGCCCCAGCGTTTT. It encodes CARSRYDSNQPQRF.

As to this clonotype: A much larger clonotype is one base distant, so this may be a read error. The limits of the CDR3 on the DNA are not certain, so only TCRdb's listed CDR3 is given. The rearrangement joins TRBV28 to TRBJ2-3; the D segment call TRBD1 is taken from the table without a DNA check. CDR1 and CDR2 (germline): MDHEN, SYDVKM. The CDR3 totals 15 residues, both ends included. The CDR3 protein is CASSTWGGGTDTRYF.